This T cell receptor beta chain was profiled in a study of shared clonotypes between healthy human individuals. Findings of the study overall: Naive subsets tended to show greater estimated richness than memory subsets. Tissues were not sampled, only blood, and their repertoires likely differ. A handful of donors shared approximately 5% of their naive CD4 clonotypes.

This CDR3 comprises 13 residues. The germline V gene encodes CDR1 LGHNA and CDR2 YSLEER. Trimming cost V 4 bases and J 6 bases; bases outside gene matches: 3. This clone showed up just a few times. Its target is unknown. Subsets obtained from CD4+ cells comprised CD45RA+ naive and CD45RA-negative memory cells. Here immunoSEQ multiplex PCR was the method, and the copy in TCRdb shows in-frame clones only, minus some. The table records 2.5 million or so clones, around 90% of them present only once. The chain recombines TRBV4-3 with TRBJ1-5; TRBD1 matches at 7 bases. Sequenced sample: naive CD4+ T cells sorted from blood. Specified subset: CD45RA+ positively selected. The TCR was taken from a man aged 18-30 years in good health. The CDR3 region has the DNA TGCGCCAGCAGCCTGACAGGGAGTCAGCCCCAGCATTTT. This codes for CASSLTGSQPQHF.